Listed here are 10 T cell receptor beta chains from one sample, sequenced in a study of OX40 agonist ivuxolimab in advanced cancers. Profiling relied on immunoSEQ multiplex PCR, and the TCRdb table lists in-frame clones only, not all of them. This table has approximately 66,000 clones, more than 70% appearing once. Material: CD4+ or CD8+ T cells sorted from blood, obtained in a trial of the OX40 agonist ivuxolimab. These TCRs come from an adult with an advanced solid tumor such as melanoma, head and neck, liver or kidney cancer.

This clone was recorded a few times. The chain has TRBV28 and TRBJ1-2; D is possibly TRBD1 (5 bases). Between the trimmed V and J ends, which lost 9 bases and 2 bases, there was a span of 10 bases. The CDR3 is made up of 12 amino acids. Germline CDR1 and CDR2: MDHEN and SYDVKM. The CDR3 loop reads CASQGENYGYTF. As DNA, the CDR3 is TGTGCCAGTCAGGGAGAGAACTATGGCTACACCTTC.

The gene calls are TRBV25-1 and TRBJ1-2; tentatively, D is TRBD1 (6 bases). The CDR3 sequence is 15 residues long. Looked up from germline, CDR1 is MGHDK and CDR2 is SYGVNS. V lost 0 bases to trimming and J lost 4 bases, with 12 bases between them. Written as DNA, the CDR3 is TGTGCCAGCAGTGAATATTCGGGACACATCTATGGCTACACCTTC. Protein product: CASSEYSGHIYGYTF.

This sequence joins TRBV29-1 and TRBJ1-4; D is perhaps TRBD1 (6 bases). The CDR3 length is 12 residues. CDR1 and CDR2 (germline): SQVTM, ANQGSEA. Between the trimmed V and J ends, which lost 6 bases and 5 bases, there was a span of 10 bases. The CDR3: CSVAGGNEKLFF. Here the CDR3 DNA reads TGCAGCGTGGCGGGGGGCAATGAAAAACTGTTTTTT. The full variable domain, in which reference TRBV29-1 and TRBJ1-4 provide the parts outside the CDR3, is SAVISQKPSRDICQRGTSLTIQCQVDSQVTMMFWYRQQPGQSLTLIATANQGSEATYESGFVIDKFPISRPNLTFSTLTVSNMSPEDSSIYLCSVAGGNEKLFFGSGTQLSVL.

The table lists this clone with a few counts. V and J are TRBV7-2 and TRBJ2-6, with D possibly being TRBD1 (5 bases). Germline V gives CDR1 SGHTA, CDR2 FQGNSA. V was trimmed by 4 bases and J by 9 bases, leaving 7 bases between them. The CDR3 contains 12 residues. The CDR3 DNA is TGTGCCAGCAGCTCTAGGGGCAACGTCCTGACTTTC. Protein: CASSSRGNVLTF. The entire variable domain, with the rest obtained from reference TRBV7-2 and TRBJ2-6, is as follows: GAGVSQSPSNKVTEKGKDVELRCDPISGHTALYWYRQSLGQGLEFLIYFQGNSAPDKSGLPSDRFSAERTGGSVSTLTIQRTQQEDSAVYLCASSSRGNVLTFGAGSRLTVL.

This chain joins TRBV29-1 and TRBJ2-1; TRBD1 agrees at 10 bases. V lost 5 bases, J lost 4 bases, and 5 bases stayed unmatched. In germline, CDR1 is SQVTM, CDR2 ANQGSEA. CDR3 size: 14 residues. The CDR3 DNA reads TGCAGCGTTCGTCCGGGACAGGGGTACAATGAGCAGTTCTTC. As protein: CSVRPGQGYNEQFF.

This sequence joins TRBV6-6 and TRBJ1-5; TRBD1 aligns across 12 bases. The CDR3 length is 16 residues. Germline V gene sequence: CDR1 MNHNY, CDR2 SVGAGI (reference sequence). The junction had 6 bases not matched to a gene; V was cut back by 7 bases and J by 2 bases. The CDR3 loop is CASKGTGGLGNQPQHF. The CDR3 region has the DNA TGTGCCAGCAAGGGGACAGGGGGCTTGGGCAATCAGCCCCAGCATTTT.

The V gene is TRBV10-1, the J gene TRBJ1-2; 10 positions agree with TRBD1. V lost 6 bases to trimming and J lost 5 bases; unmatched junction nucleotides: 6. This CDR3 has 14 residues. Germline V gene lookup returns CDR1 WNHNN and CDR2 SYGVQD (reference sequence). The CDR3 DNA reads as TGCGCCAGCAGGGGGACAGGGGCTTGTTATGGCTACACCTTC. Its protein product is CASRGTGACYGYTF.

This chain connects TRBV7-9 to TRBJ2-4, with TRBD1 matching 10 bases. Trimming took 0 bases from V and 12 from J; bases not matched to a gene: 11. The CDR3 contains 16 residues. The germline gives CDR1 SEHNR, CDR2 FQNEAQ (reference sequence). The CDR3 loop is CASSLAGGDRGLAQYF. The CDR3 bases are TGTGCCAGCAGCTTAGCGGGCGGAGACAGGGGGCTAGCTCAGTACTTC.

The J gene is TRBJ2-5, the V gene TRBV5-1, with TRBD2 identical over 8 bases. Trimming removed 3 bases from V and 3 bases from J; junction bases left unmatched: 7. CDR3 length: 15 amino acids. Germline-derived CDR1 and CDR2 are SGHRS and YFSETQ. CDR3 loop: CASSSWGRGEETQYF. The CDR3, as DNA: TGCGCCAGCAGCTCGTGGGGGCGGGGGGAAGAGACCCAGTACTTC.

The chain recombines TRBV6-4 with TRBJ2-3; 11 bases match TRBD2. V gave up 7 bases and J gave up 0 bases; unmatched junction bases: 9. Per the germline V gene, CDR1 is MRHNA and CDR2 is SNTAGT. CDR3 length: 17 amino acids. Here the CDR3 reads CASIGRLAGGSTDTQYF. For the CDR3, the DNA is TGTGCCAGCATCGGCCGGCTAGCGGGGGGTAGCACAGATACGCAGTATTTT.